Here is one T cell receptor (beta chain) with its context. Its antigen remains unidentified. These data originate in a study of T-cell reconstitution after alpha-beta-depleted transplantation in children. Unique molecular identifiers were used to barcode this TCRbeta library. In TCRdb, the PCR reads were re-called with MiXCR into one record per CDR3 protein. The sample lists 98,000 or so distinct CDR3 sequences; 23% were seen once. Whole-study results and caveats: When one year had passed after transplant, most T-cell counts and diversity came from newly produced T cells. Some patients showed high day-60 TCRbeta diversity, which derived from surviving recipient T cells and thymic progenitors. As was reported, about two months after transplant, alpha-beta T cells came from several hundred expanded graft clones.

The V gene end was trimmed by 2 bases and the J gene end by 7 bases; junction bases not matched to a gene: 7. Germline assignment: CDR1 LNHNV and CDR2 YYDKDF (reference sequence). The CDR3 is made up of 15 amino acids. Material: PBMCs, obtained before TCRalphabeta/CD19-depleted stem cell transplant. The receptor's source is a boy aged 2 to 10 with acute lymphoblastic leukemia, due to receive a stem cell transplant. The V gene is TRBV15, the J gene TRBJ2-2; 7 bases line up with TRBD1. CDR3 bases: TGTGCCACCAGCAGAAAAGGGGACAGCGACGGGGAGCTGTTTTTT. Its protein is CATSRKGDSDGELFF. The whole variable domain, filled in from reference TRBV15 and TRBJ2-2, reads DAMVIQNPRYQVTQFGKPVTLSCSQTLNHNVMYWYQQKSSQAPKLLFHYYDKDFNNEADTPDNFQSRRPNTSFCFLDIRSPGLGDTAMYLCATSRKGDSDGELFFGEGSRLTVL.